Shown below are 30 T cell receptor beta chains from a single sample sequenced in a study of Ad26.COV2.S vaccination and SARS-CoV-2 variants. Data came from immunoSEQ multiplex PCR; TCRdb stores just in-frame clones and leaves some out. The table lists 150,000 to 200,000 clones, around 88% of them singletons, with 5.5% to 6% in the top ten. The source material was peripheral blood, sampled after recovery from COVID-19. The receptors here all came from a human donor who had recovered from COVID-19.

Only a few counts were recorded for this clone. The DNA of the CDR3 is TGTGCCAGCAGCCCCCCCGGCGGCCACACAGATACGCAGTATTTT. Amino acids: CASSPPGGHTDTQYF. This sequence joins TRBV9 and TRBJ2-3; D ambiguous. The ends were cut back, 4 bases at V and 2 bases at J, with 14 bases in the middle. The CDR3 loop spans 15 amino acids. Germline V gene data show CDR1 as SGDLS and CDR2 as YYNGEE.

V gene TRBV29-1 combines with J gene TRBJ1-2, with 8 bases identical to TRBD1. The germline V gene encodes CDR1 SQVTM and CDR2 ANQGSEA. The V segment lost 6 bases and the J segment 7 bases; nucleotides outside the gene matches: 10. This CDR3 comprises 13 residues. DNA for the CDR3: TGCAGCGTGACAATGGGCACAGGGGGTGGCTACACCTTC. It specifies CSVTMGTGGGYTF.

A word on this clone: Additional DNA sequences in this sample encode the identical CDR3. The chain joins TRBV9 to TRBJ2-3; D is uncertain. V was shortened by 0 bases and J by 1 base, with 3 bases between the two germline ends. This CDR3 is built from 13 residues. Germline V gives CDR1 SGDLS, CDR2 YYNGEE. In DNA, the CDR3 is TGTGCCAGCAGCGTAGGGGGCACAGATACGCAGTATTTT. Amino acid sequence: CASSVGGTDTQYF.

This rearrangement joins TRBV28 to TRBJ1-2, with D uncertain. Germline loops: CDR1 MDHEN, CDR2 SYDVKM. The CDR3 spans 14 residues. The V and J ends lost 7 bases and 6 bases respectively, with 18 bases between them. The CDR3 spells CASTISGGGDGYTF. DNA of the CDR3: TGTGCCAGCACGATCTCCGGCGGCGGGGATGGCTACACCTTC.

The rearrangement uses TRBV21-1 and TRBJ2-1. TRBV21-1 is a listed pseudogene. The CDR3 length is 14 residues. The CDR3 nucleotides read TGTGCCAGCAGCAAAGGGCGCAAATACAATGAGCAGTTCTTC. Protein sequence: CASSKGRKYNEQFF.

The chain combines TRBV28 with TRBJ2-5; 8 nucleotides agree with TRBD2. Germline CDR1 is MDHEN and CDR2 is SYDVKM. This CDR3 has 14 amino acids. V shed 8 bases and J 5 bases; nucleotides not matched to a gene: 10. CDR3 DNA sequence: TGTGCCAGCTGCGGCGGGGGGCGCCCTGAGACCCAGTACTTC. Its protein is CASCGGGRPETQYF.

This chain connects TRBV13 to TRBJ1-2; D unclear. CDR1 and CDR2 (germline): PRHDT, FYEKMQ (reference sequence). This CDR3 contains 13 residues. V was pared by 5 bases and J by 4 bases, with 11 bases between. DNA for the CDR3: TGTGCCAGCAGCGTCGGGTCAGGCTATGGCTACACCTTC. Protein sequence: CASSVGSGYGYTF.

The V gene is TRBV7-3, the J gene TRBJ2-1, with a possible D match to TRBD1 (7 bases). V was pared by 5 bases and J by 6 bases, with 17 bases between. The CDR3 has 15 residues. Germline V gene lookup returns CDR1 SGHTA and CDR2 FQGTGA. In DNA form, the CDR3 reads TGTGCCAGCAGCGTTGCGGGACAGCAGACCAATGAGCAGTTCTTC. Protein sequence: CASSVAGQQTNEQFF.

This clone showed up just a few times. The chain employs TRBV28 and TRBJ1-1; D is undetermined. The CDR3 sequence is 15 residues long. The germline gives CDR1 MDHEN, CDR2 SYDVKM. V lost 2 bases and J lost 1, with 11 bases in between. The CDR3 coding sequence is TGTGCCAGCAGTTTAGGCGGAGACCAGAACACTGAAGCTTTCTTT. Amino acids: CASSLGGDQNTEAFF.

The chain employs TRBV7-9 and TRBJ1-2; no firm D call. V was cut by 3 bases and J by 8 bases, with 4 bases left in between. The CDR3 has 10 amino acids. CDR1 and CDR2 (germline): SEHNR, FQNEAQ (reference sequence). In DNA, the CDR3 is TGTGCCAGCAGCTTGGGGGGCTACACCTTC. Its translation: CASSLGGYTF.

The chain uses TRBV2 and TRBJ2-4, with D possibly TRBD2 on 5 matching bases. The CDR3 runs 19 residues. The V gene lost 8 bases and the J gene lost 0 bases, with 26 bases spanning the gap. Germline V CDR1 and CDR2: SNHLY, FYNNEI. In DNA, the CDR3 is TGTGCCAGCGGGAGCCGAAATGACTTGAGAGTACTAGCCAAAAACATTCAGTACTTC. This sequence encodes CASGSRNDLRVLAKNIQYF.

V usage is TRBV6-4 and J usage is TRBJ2-3; D gene ambiguous. The CDR3 loop spans 14 amino acids. The germline V and J ends were trimmed by 2 bases and 0 bases, with 6 bases remaining between them. Germline CDR1 and CDR2: MRHNA and SNTAGT. CDR3 in amino acids: CASSDGRSTDTQYF. In DNA, the CDR3 is TGTGCCAGCAGTGACGGAAGGAGCACAGATACGCAGTATTTT.

The genes are TRBV7-2 and TRBJ2-3, with 13 bases fitting TRBD2. V shed 5 bases, J shed 3 bases, and the junction held 11 bases outside the gene matches. The CDR3 covers 18 residues. CDR1 and CDR2 from the germline V gene are SGHTA and FQGNSA. The CDR3 DNA sequence: TGTGCCAGCAGCCCGGGGGGACTAGCGGGATTCTTGACAGATACGCAGTATTTT. Amino acids: CASSPGGLAGFLTDTQYF.

The chain couples TRBV6-4 to TRBJ2-2, with D perhaps TRBD2 (5 bases). Germline CDR1 is MRHNA and CDR2 is SNTAGT. Trimming shortened V by 3 bases and J by 4 bases, and 9 bases separated the two germline ends. This CDR3 comprises 14 residues. The DNA of the CDR3 is TGTGCCAGCAGTGAGGCTACTAGCACCGGGGAGCTGTTTTTT. This sequence encodes CASSEATSTGELFF.

The chain employs TRBV10-3 and TRBJ2-2; D call uncertain. CDR3 length: 14 amino acids. From germline, CDR1 is ENHRY and CDR2 SYGVKD. Trimming shortened V by 1 base and J by 1 base, and 4 bases separated the two germline ends. The CDR3 DNA reads TGTGCCATCAGTGAGTACTGGAACACCGGGGAGCTGTTTTTT. Its translation: CAISEYWNTGELFF.

The chain combines TRBV13 with TRBJ2-3, with D unresolved. Germline lookup yields CDR1 PRHDT and CDR2 FYEKMQ (reference sequence). There are 16 residues in the CDR3. V lost 6 bases to trimming and J lost 0 bases, with 16 bases between them. The CDR3 spells CASSPTSAASTDTQYF. The DNA for the CDR3 is TGTGCCAGCAGTCCAACATCTGCGGCTAGCACAGATACGCAGTATTTT.

This chain joins TRBV9 and TRBJ1-2, with D hard to call. The CDR3 runs 13 residues. V was clipped by 3 bases and J by 8 bases, with 14 bases between them. In germline, CDR1 is SGDLS, CDR2 YYNGEE. CDR3 protein: CASSAWAPKGYTF. DNA of the CDR3: TGTGCCAGCAGCGCGTGGGCCCCAAAGGGCTACACCTTC.

The chain employs TRBV6-2 or TRBV6-3 and TRBJ2-1; D may be TRBD2 (6 bases). CDR3 length: 13 residues. Per germline, CDR1 MNHEY and CDR2 SVGEGT. V was cut by 2 bases and J by 12 bases, with 14 bases left in between. The CDR3 bases are TGTGCCAGCAGTTACGACGCGGGGTCGGGGCAGTTCTTC. This translates into CASSYDAGSGQFF.

The V call is TRBV7-8, the J call TRBJ2-1; the match to TRBD2 covers 9 bases. This CDR3 comprises 15 residues. J was trimmed by 5 bases and V by 5 bases; bases with no gene match: 7. The germline CDR1 and CDR2 sequences are SGHVS and FQNEAQ. The CDR3 protein is CASSPPGLAHNEQFF. CDR3 in DNA: TGTGCCAGCAGCCCCCCGGGACTAGCTCACAATGAGCAGTTCTTC.

The chain combines TRBV27 with TRBJ2-1; D gene unclear. Per the germline V gene, CDR1 is MNHEY and CDR2 is SMNVEV (reference sequence). This CDR3 contains 17 residues. V lost 6 bases and J lost 0, with 18 bases in between. In DNA, the CDR3 is TGTGCCAGCAGCACGCTAAACAGTGTGAGCTCCTACAATGAGCAGTTCTTC. Translating it yields CASSTLNSVSSYNEQFF.

The chain carries TRBV7-8 and TRBJ2-1, with no clear D. The CDR3 is 14 amino acids. Germline CDR1 SGHVS, CDR2 FQNEAQ. Trimming cost V 1 base and J 6 bases, with 10 bases left between them. The CDR3 reads CASSLEFFVNEQFF. The CDR3 region has the DNA TGTGCCAGCAGCTTAGAATTCTTTGTCAATGAGCAGTTCTTC.

The genes are TRBV6-6 and TRBJ2-1, with D uncertain. The CDR3 is 16 residues long. The ends were cut back, 2 bases at V and 6 bases at J, with 17 bases in the middle. Germline CDR1 reads MNHNY; CDR2 reads SVGAGI (reference sequence). This CDR3 reads CASSYGHSQKSNEQFF. The CDR3 nucleotides are TGTGCCAGCAGTTACGGGCACAGCCAGAAATCCAATGAGCAGTTCTTC.

This sequence joins TRBV5-1 and TRBJ2-1; 12 bases match TRBD2. The CDR3 consists of 15 residues. Per the germline V gene, CDR1 is SGHRS and CDR2 is YFSETQ. J was trimmed by 6 bases and V by 5 bases; bases with no gene match: 6. CDR3 in DNA: TGCGCCAGCAGTAAGGGACTAGCGGGCCCCAATGAGCAGTTCTTC. Translation gives CASSKGLAGPNEQFF.

This chain links TRBV7-2 with TRBJ2-2; TRBD2 matches at 13 bases. There are 15 residues in the CDR3. Germline CDR1 SGHTA, CDR2 FQGNSA. The V and J ends lost 11 bases and 6 bases, in that order; junction bases with no gene match: 9. CDR3 protein: CAVRTTSGRSGELFF. In DNA form, the CDR3 reads TGTGCCGTACGAACGACTAGCGGGAGGTCCGGGGAGCTGTTTTTT.

The chain couples TRBV6-1 to TRBJ1-2; D not certain. V was shortened by 0 bases and J by 2 bases, with 16 bases between the two germline ends. The CDR3 runs to 17 residues. The germline CDR1 and CDR2 sequences are MNHNS and SASEGT. In nucleotides, the CDR3 is TGTGCCAGCAGTGAAGCCGAACGGACCCTTAGGAACTATGGCTACACCTTC. It yields the protein CASSEAERTLRNYGYTF.

The V call is TRBV29-1, the J call TRBJ2-5; 7 bases fit TRBD2. The CDR3 contains 13 residues. Germline V gives CDR1 SQVTM, CDR2 ANQGSEA. Unmatched junction bases numbered 10, after V lost 7 bases and J lost 5 bases. The CDR3 spells CSARGGEGETQYF. The DNA for the CDR3 is TGCAGCGCCAGAGGAGGGGAGGGGGAGACCCAGTACTTC.

Here the CDR3 reads CASSQWTGVGNEQFF. For the CDR3, the DNA is TGCGCCAGCAGCCAATGGACAGGGGTCGGCAATGAGCAGTTCTTC. The chain combines TRBV4-1 with TRBJ2-1, with 9 bases identical to TRBD1. V trimming: 2 bases; J trimming: 6 bases; junction bases outside the gene matches: 5. The CDR3 totals 15 residues. CDR1 and CDR2 (germline): MGHRA, YSYEKL.

V and J are TRBV27 and TRBJ2-7; TRBD1 aligns across 9 bases. Per the germline V gene, CDR1 is MNHEY and CDR2 is SMNVEV (reference sequence). The CDR3 runs to 16 residues. V lost 4 bases to trimming and J lost 3 bases; unmatched junction nucleotides: 10. Here the CDR3 reads CASSSPSRQGVYEQYF. The CDR3, as DNA: TGTGCCAGCAGTTCACCCTCGAGACAGGGGGTCTACGAGCAGTACTTC.

The chain joins TRBV4-2 to TRBJ2-1, with TRBD2 matching 9 bases. V was pared by 4 bases and J by 4 bases, with 8 bases of the junction left unmatched. The V gene's germline CDR1 is LGHNA and CDR2 YNFKEQ. The CDR3 extends over 16 amino acids. The CDR3 sequence is CASSPARTSAYNEQFF. In DNA form, the CDR3 reads TGTGCCAGCAGCCCGGCACGGACTAGCGCGTACAATGAGCAGTTCTTC.

The V and J genes are TRBV7-2 and TRBJ2-7; TRBD1 matches 7 bases. The junction had 3 bases not matched to a gene; V was cut back by 4 bases and J by 6 bases. CDR3 length: 12 residues. CDR1 SGHTA and CDR2 FQGNSA come from the germline V gene. CDR3 sequence reads: CASSSTGTEQYF. The CDR3 DNA is TGTGCCAGCAGCTCGACAGGGACCGAGCAGTACTTC.